This TCR beta chain came from a study of cytomegalovirus exposure and HLA in healthy donors. The PCR employed 60 Vbeta primers together with 13 Jbeta primers. Measured with immunoSEQ multiplex PCR; TCRdb has only the in-frame clones, and not every one. Among around 130,000 clones listed, over 65% were seen once. Worth noting for this clone: Antigen: not known.

Regarding the study as a whole: Later analysis showed TCR association rates varying by HLA locus, highest for DRB1 and lowest for HLA-C. Reportedly, diagnosis of cytomegalovirus status by the classifier showed high specificity and sensitivity.

Material: PBMCs. The clonotype was recovered from a woman under 40 in good health and CMV-seronegative.

CDR3 in DNA: TGTGCCAGCAGCGTTAGCGGGGGGGCATATGAGCAGTTCTTC. Protein: CASSVSGGAYEQFF. This chain links TRBV9 with TRBJ2-1, with 11 bases matching TRBD2. Germline-derived CDR1 and CDR2 are SGDLS and YYNGEE. The CDR3 totals 14 residues. The V segment lost 2 bases and the J segment 8 bases; nucleotides outside the gene matches: 3.